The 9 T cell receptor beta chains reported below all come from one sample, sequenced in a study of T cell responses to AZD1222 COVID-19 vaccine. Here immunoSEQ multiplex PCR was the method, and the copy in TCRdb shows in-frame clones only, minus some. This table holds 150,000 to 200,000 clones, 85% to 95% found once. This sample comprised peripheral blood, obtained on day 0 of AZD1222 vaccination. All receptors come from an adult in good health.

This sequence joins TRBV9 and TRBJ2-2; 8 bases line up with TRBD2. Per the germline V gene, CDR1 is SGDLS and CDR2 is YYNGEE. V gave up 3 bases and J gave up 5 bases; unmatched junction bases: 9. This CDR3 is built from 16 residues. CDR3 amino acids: CASSGRRGLATGELFF. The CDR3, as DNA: TGTGCCAGCAGCGGGAGACGAGGACTAGCAACCGGGGAGCTGTTTTTT.

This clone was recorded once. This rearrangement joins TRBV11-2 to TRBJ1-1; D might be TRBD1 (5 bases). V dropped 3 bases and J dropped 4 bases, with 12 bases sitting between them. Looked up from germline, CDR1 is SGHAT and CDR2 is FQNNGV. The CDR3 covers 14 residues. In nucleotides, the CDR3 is TGTGCCAGCAGCTTTGCGCAGGGAGCCACTGAAGCTTTCTTT. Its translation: CASSFAQGATEAFF.

Here the CDR3 reads CASSSRESYNEQFF. The CDR3 nucleotides are TGTGCCAGCAGCAGCCGGGAGTCCTACAATGAGCAGTTCTTC. The rearrangement joins TRBV9 to TRBJ2-1; the D gene is possibly TRBD2 (6 bases). This CDR3 contains 14 residues. Trimming stripped 4 bases from V and 1 base from J, with 9 bases between. Germline CDR1 SGDLS, CDR2 YYNGEE.

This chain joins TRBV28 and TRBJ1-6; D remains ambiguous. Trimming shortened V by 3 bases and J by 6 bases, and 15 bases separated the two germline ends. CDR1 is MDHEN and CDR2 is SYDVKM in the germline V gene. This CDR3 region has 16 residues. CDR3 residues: CASSFQPAGTNSPLHF. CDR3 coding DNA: TGTGCCAGCAGTTTTCAGCCCGCGGGCACTAATTCACCCCTCCACTTT. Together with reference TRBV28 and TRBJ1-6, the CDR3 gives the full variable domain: DVKVTQSSRYLVKRTGEKVFLECVQDMDHENMFWYRQDPGLGLRLIYFSYDVKMKEKGDIPEGYSVSREKKERFSLILESASTNQTSMYLCASSFQPAGTNSPLHFGNGTRLTVT.

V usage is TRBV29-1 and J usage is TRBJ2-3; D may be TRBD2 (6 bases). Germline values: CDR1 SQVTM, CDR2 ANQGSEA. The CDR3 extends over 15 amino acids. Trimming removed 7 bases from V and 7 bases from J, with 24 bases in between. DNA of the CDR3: TGCAGCGCCCGAGAGGGGCGGGGCATCTCTTATACGCAGTATTTT. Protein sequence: CSAREGRGISYTQYF.

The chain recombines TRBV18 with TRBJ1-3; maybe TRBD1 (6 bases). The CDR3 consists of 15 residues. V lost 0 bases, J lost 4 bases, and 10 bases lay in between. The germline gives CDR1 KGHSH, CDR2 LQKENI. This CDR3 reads CASSPPAGAGNTIYF. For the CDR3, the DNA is TGTGCCAGCTCACCACCAGCAGGGGCCGGAAACACCATATATTTT.

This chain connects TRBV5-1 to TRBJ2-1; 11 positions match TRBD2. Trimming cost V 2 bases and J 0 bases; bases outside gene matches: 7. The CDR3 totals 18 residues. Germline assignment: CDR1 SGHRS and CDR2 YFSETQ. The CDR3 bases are TGCGCCAGCAGCTTAGAGCTAGCGGGAGGACTCTCCTACAATGAGCAGTTCTTC. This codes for CASSLELAGGLSYNEQFF.

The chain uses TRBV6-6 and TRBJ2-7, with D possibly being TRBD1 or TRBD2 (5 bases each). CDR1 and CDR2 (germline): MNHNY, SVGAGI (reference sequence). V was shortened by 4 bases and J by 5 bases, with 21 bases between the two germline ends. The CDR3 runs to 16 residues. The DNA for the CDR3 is TGTGCCAGCAGTTGGGGGATTTCGGGCTGGGTAGACGAGCAGTACTTC. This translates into CASSWGISGWVDEQYF.

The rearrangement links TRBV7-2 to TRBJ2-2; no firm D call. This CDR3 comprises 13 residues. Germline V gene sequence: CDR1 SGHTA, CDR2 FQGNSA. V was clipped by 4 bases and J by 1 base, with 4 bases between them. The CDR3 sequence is CASSSVNTGELFF. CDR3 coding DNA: TGTGCCAGCAGCTCCGTGAACACCGGGGAGCTGTTTTTT. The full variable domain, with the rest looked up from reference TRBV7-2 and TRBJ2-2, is GAGVSQSPSNKVTEKGKDVELRCDPISGHTALYWYRQSLGQGLEFLIYFQGNSAPDKSGLPSDRFSAERTGGSVSTLTIQRTQQEDSAVYLCASSSVNTGELFFGEGSRLTVL.